These 18 T cell receptor beta chains were all obtained from the same sample, sequenced in a study of blood T cells in healthy people across ages. Together with a sample-barcoded 5' primer, a J-beta primer mix was included in a second PCR lasting roughly 7 to 11 cycles. A single record per CDR3 protein comes from TCRdb applying MiXCR to the 5' RACE reads. Found here are 650,000 to 700,000 distinct CDR3 sequences, 40% to 65% of them singletons; the top ten hold approximately 13%. The sample taken for sequencing was blood. These receptors came from a woman of 80 years or more in good health.

In its sample, this clonotype was seen a few times. DNA for the CDR3: TGTGCCAGCTCACCGGACAGCCTAGTAAATACGCAGTATTTT. Amino acids: CASSPDSLVNTQYF. V usage is TRBV18 and J usage is TRBJ2-3, with D perhaps matching TRBD1 (6 bases). The V gene's germline CDR1 is KGHSH and CDR2 LQKENI. This CDR3 comprises 14 residues. V gave up 3 bases and J gave up 7 bases, with 14 bases separating them.

V gene TRBV5-1 combines with J gene TRBJ2-1; possibly TRBD2 for D (5 bases). The last part of the DNA fits TRBJ2-7 better; the J call may be wrong. CDR3 size: 13 residues. Germline V gives CDR1 SGHRS, CDR2 YFSETQ. CDR3 protein: CASSVGADNEQYF. The CDR3 DNA follows: TGCGCCAGCAGCGTGGGAGCTGACAATGAGCAGTACTTC.

In its sample, this clonotype was seen a few times. The CDR3 spells CASSPSGPYEQYF. The CDR3 nucleotides are TGTGCCAGCAGCCCCAGCGGACCCTACGAGCAGTACTTC. The chain uses TRBV6-5 and TRBJ2-7, with D possibly being TRBD2 (5 bases). This CDR3 spans 13 amino acids. Deletions cut 6 bases from V and 2 bases from J, with 11 bases between. Per the germline V gene, CDR1 is MNHEY and CDR2 is SVGAGI.

On this clonotype: At one end the junction does not follow the germline gene, possibly because of a read error. This sequence joins TRBV7-9 and TRBJ1-2; D ambiguous. Germline values: CDR1 SEHNR, CDR2 FQNEAQ (reference sequence). This CDR3 is 14 amino acids long. The CDR3 reads CTSSLGSQSHGCTF. CDR3 nucleotides: TGTACCAGCAGCCTGGGGTCCCAATCCCATGGCTGCACCTTC.

The gene calls are TRBV20-1 and TRBJ2-5, with 7 bases that match TRBD2. V lost 6 bases and J lost 11; bases outside the gene matches: 9. Germline loops: CDR1 DFQATT, CDR2 SNEGSKA (reference sequence). The CDR3 contains 11 residues. The CDR3 region has the DNA TGCAGTGCCCGAGGGGACTACATGCAGTACTTC. Translating gives CSARGDYMQYF.

The table lists this clonotype with many counts. The chain carries TRBV9 and TRBJ2-1, with TRBD1 matching 7 bases. Germline-derived CDR1 and CDR2 are SGDLS and YYNGEE. This CDR3 is 14 amino acids long. V lost 4 bases, J lost 4 bases, and 5 bases stayed unmatched. In DNA form, the CDR3 reads TGTGCCAGCAGCCGGGACAGTCTTTACAATGAGCAGTTCTTC. Encoded protein: CASSRDSLYNEQFF.

This chain links TRBV24-1 with TRBJ2-5; no firm D call. Looked up from germline, CDR1 is KGHDR and CDR2 is SFDVKD. Trimming pared 1 base from V and 11 bases from J, leaving 10 bases between. This CDR3 is built from 12 residues. The CDR3 protein is CATSDFGYVQYF. DNA for the CDR3: TGTGCCACCAGTGATTTCGGCTATGTGCAGTACTTC.

In this sample, this clonotype turned up many times. The V gene is TRBV12-3 or TRBV12-4, the J gene TRBJ1-1; no reliable D call. V was shortened by 5 bases and J by 5 bases, with 9 bases between the two germline ends. The CDR3 covers 12 residues. CDR3 sequence (DNA): TGTGCCAGCAGTCCTCCCAGGACTGAAGCTTTCTTT. Translation: CASSPPRTEAFF.

This clonotype was seen many times. The rearrangement joins TRBV7-2 to TRBJ2-3; perhaps TRBD1 as D (5 bases). CDR1 SGHTA and CDR2 FQGNSA come from the germline V gene. This CDR3 has 15 amino acids. Trimming stripped 0 bases from V and 0 bases from J, with 7 bases between. Here the CDR3 reads CASSLARQSTDTQYF. DNA for the CDR3: TGTGCCAGCAGCTTAGCGAGACAGAGCACAGATACGCAGTATTTT.

V and J are TRBV20-1 and TRBJ1-1, with D possibly being TRBD1 (6 bases). The length of the CDR3 is 14 residues. With 2 bases removed from V and 0 bases from J, the gap between germline ends came to 10 bases. CDR1 DFQATT and CDR2 SNEGSKA come from the germline V gene (reference sequence). The CDR3 loop reads CSARLGTMNTEAFF. For the CDR3, the DNA is TGCAGTGCTAGACTCGGGACAATGAACACTGAAGCTTTCTTT.

About this clonotype itself: A junction end diverges from the germline sequence, so it may reflect a read error. The rearrangement links TRBV3-1 to TRBJ1-6; the match to TRBD1 covers 9 bases. Germline lookup yields CDR1 LGHDT and CDR2 YNNKEL (reference sequence). The CDR3 sequence is 19 residues long. The CDR3: CANSQDRPQGAFRNSPLHF. CDR3 DNA: TGTGCCAACAGCCAAGATCGACCACAGGGGGCATTTAGGAATTCACCCCTCCACTTT.

The rearrangement joins TRBV18 to TRBJ2-7, with 9 positions matching TRBD2. V gave up 6 bases and J gave up 7 bases; unmatched junction bases: 16. Germline values: CDR1 KGHSH, CDR2 LQKENI. This CDR3 contains 16 residues. The CDR3 region has the DNA TGTGCCAGCTCTAAGGAGGAAGCGGGAGGTCTTAATGAGCAGTACTTC. Its protein product is CASSKEEAGGLNEQYF.

The V and J genes are TRBV6-6 and TRBJ2-1; 11 nucleotides agree with TRBD2. This CDR3 contains 15 residues. V lost 7 bases, J lost 8 bases, and 10 bases stayed unmatched. Germline CDR1 is MNHNY and CDR2 is SVGAGI (reference sequence). In DNA form, the CDR3 reads TGTGCCAGCAACTATAGCGGGGGGGCCTTAGATGAGCAGTTCTTC. Translating it yields CASNYSGGALDEQFF.

The V gene is TRBV5-1, the J gene TRBJ2-5; no clear D. Germline-derived CDR1 and CDR2 are SGHRS and YFSETQ. The CDR3 contains 13 residues. Trimming removed 5 bases from V and 0 bases from J, with 8 bases in between. The DNA of the CDR3 is TGCGCCAGCAGTGGCACGTACCAAGAGACCCAGTACTTC. It specifies CASSGTYQETQYF. The variable domain in full, with the rest retrieved from reference TRBV5-1 and TRBJ2-5, is KAGVTQTPRYLIKTRGQQVTLSCSPISGHRSVSWYQQTPGQGLQFLFEYFSETQRNKGNFPGRFSGRQFSNSRSEMNVSTLELGDSALYLCASSGTYQETQYFGPGTRLLVL.

This clonotype was counted at least ten times. V and J are TRBV27 and TRBJ2-3; TRBD2 aligns across 10 bases. This CDR3 has 16 amino acids. Germline lookup yields CDR1 MNHEY and CDR2 SMNVEV (reference sequence). The J segment lost 4 bases and the V segment lost 5 bases, leaving 9 bases of the junction unmatched. The CDR3 DNA follows: TGTGCCAGCAGTACTCGGACTAGCGGCATATCAGATACGCAGTATTTT. Residues: CASSTRTSGISDTQYF.

This clonotype was seen many times. The chain uses TRBV3-1 and TRBJ2-7; 8 bases are a match to TRBD1. Germline V lookup: CDR1 LGHDT, CDR2 YNNKEL (reference sequence). CDR3 length equals 16 residues. The J segment lost 3 bases and the V segment lost 0 bases, leaving 7 bases of the junction unmatched. The CDR3 DNA is TGTGCCAGCAGCCAAGAGGGTGGACAGGGTCGCTACGAGCAGTACTTC. This sequence encodes CASSQEGGQGRYEQYF.

V is TRBV6-2 or TRBV6-3 and J is TRBJ2-1; the D gene is possibly TRBD1 (6 bases). V lost 8 bases and J 6 bases, leaving 17 bases between the germline ends. The CDR3 length is 14 residues. The germline gives CDR1 MNHEY, CDR2 SVGEGT. In DNA, the CDR3 is TGTGCCAGCTCTGGACAGTTATCGACCAATGAGCAGTTCTTC. Amino acids: CASSGQLSTNEQFF.

This clonotype was seen ten or more times. The rearrangement joins TRBV7-2 to TRBJ2-5; D gene ambiguous. Germline-derived CDR1 and CDR2 are SGHTA and FQGNSA. The CDR3 is 14 amino acids. The V end was cut by 5 bases, the J end by 1 base, with 11 bases between. The CDR3 coding sequence is TGTGCCAGCAGCGTAAGGGAATTCCAAGAGACCCAGTACTTC. It encodes CASSVREFQETQYF.